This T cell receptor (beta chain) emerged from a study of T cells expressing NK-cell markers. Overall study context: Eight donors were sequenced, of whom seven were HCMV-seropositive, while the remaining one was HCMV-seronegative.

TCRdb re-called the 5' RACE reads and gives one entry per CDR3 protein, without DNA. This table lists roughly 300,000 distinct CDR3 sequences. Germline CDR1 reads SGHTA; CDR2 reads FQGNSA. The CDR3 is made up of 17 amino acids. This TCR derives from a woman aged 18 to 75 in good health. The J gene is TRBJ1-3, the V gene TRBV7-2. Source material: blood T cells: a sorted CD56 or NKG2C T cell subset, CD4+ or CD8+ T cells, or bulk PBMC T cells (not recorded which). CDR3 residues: CASSPGGGYGWGNTIYF. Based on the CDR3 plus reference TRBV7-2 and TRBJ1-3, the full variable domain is GAGVSQSPSNKVTEKGKDVELRCDPISGHTALYWYRQSLGQGLEFLIYFQGNSAPDKSGLPSDRFSAERTGGSVSTLTIQRTQQEDSAVYLCASSPGGGYGWGNTIYFGEGSWLTVV.